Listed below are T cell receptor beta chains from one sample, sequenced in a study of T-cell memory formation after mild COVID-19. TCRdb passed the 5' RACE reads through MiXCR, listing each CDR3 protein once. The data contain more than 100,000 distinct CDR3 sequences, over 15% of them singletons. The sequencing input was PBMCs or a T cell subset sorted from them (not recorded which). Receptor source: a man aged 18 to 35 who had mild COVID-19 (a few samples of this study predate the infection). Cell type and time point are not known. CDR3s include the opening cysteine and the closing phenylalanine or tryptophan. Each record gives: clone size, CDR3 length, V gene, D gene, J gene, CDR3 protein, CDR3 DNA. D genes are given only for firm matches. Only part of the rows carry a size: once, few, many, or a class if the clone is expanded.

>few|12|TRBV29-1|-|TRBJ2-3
CSAGGDTDTQYF
TGCAGCGCCGGGGGCGACACAGATACGCAGTATTTT
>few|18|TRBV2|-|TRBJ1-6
CASEENLDPLSYNSPLHF
TGTGCCAGCGAAGAAAACTTGGACCCTCTCTCCTATAATTCACCCCTCCACTTT
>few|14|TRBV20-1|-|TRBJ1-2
CSASEGVTNYGYTF
TGCAGTGCCTCGGAGGGGGTTACTAACTATGGCTACACCTTC
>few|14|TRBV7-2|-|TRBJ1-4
CASSFGGDSEKLFF
TGTGCCAGCAGCTTCGGGGGGGATAGTGAAAAACTGTTTTTT
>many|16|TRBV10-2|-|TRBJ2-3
CASRRLAPDSTDTQYF
TGCGCCTCCCGGCGGCTGGCACCAGATAGCACAGATACGCAGTATTTT
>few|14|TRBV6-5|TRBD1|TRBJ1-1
CATQRVTGGTEAFF
TGTGCCACCCAACGGGTCACAGGGGGCACTGAAGCTTTCTTT
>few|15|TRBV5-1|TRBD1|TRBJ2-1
CASSEGQGSYNEQFF
TGCGCCAGCAGCGAGGGACAGGGCTCCTACAATGAGCAGTTCTTC
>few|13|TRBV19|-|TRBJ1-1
CASTTRVGTEAFF
TGTGCCAGTACGACAAGGGTCGGGACTGAAGCTTTCTTT
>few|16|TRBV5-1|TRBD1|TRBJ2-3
CASSYPPGQGVNTQYF
TGCGCCAGCAGTTACCCTCCGGGACAGGGGGTGAATACGCAGTATTTT
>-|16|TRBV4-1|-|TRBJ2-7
CASSQPYRGGSYEQYF
TGCGCCAGCAGCCAGCCTTACAGGGGGGGGTCCTACGAGCAGTACTTC
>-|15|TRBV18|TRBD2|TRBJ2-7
CASSLTSGRDHEQYF
TGTGCCAGCTCACTCACTAGCGGGAGGGATCACGAGCAGTACTTC
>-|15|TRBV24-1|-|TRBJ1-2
CATSDTAEGHYGYTF
TGTGCCACCAGTGATACTGCGGAGGGACACTATGGCTACACCTTC